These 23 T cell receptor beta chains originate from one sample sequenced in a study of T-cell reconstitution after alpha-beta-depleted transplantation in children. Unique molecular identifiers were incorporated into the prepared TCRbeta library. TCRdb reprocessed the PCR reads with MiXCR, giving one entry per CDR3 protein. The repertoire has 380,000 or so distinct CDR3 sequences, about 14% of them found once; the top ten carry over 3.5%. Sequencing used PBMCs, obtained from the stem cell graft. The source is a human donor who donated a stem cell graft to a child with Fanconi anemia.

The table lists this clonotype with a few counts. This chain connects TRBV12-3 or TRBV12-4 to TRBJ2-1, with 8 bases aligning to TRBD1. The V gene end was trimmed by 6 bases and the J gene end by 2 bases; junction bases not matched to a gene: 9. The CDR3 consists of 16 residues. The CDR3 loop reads CASRNRQGPTYNEQFF. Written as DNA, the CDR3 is TGTGCCAGCAGGAATCGACAGGGGCCTACCTACAATGAGCAGTTCTTC.

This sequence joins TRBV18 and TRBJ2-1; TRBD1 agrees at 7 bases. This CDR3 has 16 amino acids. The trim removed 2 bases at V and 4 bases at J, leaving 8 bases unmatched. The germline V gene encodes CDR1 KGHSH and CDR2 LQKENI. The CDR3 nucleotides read TGTGCCAGCTCACCAAACCCGGGACAGCTATACAATGAGCAGTTCTTC. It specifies CASSPNPGQLYNEQFF.

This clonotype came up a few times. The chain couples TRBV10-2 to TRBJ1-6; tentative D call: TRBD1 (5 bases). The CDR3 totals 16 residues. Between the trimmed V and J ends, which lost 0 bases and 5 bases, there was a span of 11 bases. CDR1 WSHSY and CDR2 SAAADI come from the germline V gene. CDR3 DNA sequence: TGCGCCAGCAGTGAGTCCCATGGGACGGATAATTCACCCCTCCACTTT. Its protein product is CASSESHGTDNSPLHF.

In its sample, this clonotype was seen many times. The CDR3, as DNA: TGTGCCAGCAGTATCGGACTAAAAGATACGCAGTATTTT. Translated, it gives CASSIGLKDTQYF. The V and J genes are TRBV12-3 or TRBV12-4 and TRBJ2-3, with D perhaps matching TRBD2 (6 bases). The CDR3 length is 13 residues. V was cut by 5 bases and J by 5 bases, with 11 bases left in between.

The DNA for the CDR3 is TGTGCCTGCCGCCCAGCGGGGGGTTTAAACGAGCAGTACTTC. This sequence encodes CACRPAGGLNEQYF. The genes are TRBV6-1 and TRBJ2-7; 9 bases agree with TRBD2. Germline V gene data show CDR1 as MNHNS and CDR2 as SASEGT. V shed 11 bases and J 5 bases; nucleotides not matched to a gene: 13. This CDR3 contains 14 residues.

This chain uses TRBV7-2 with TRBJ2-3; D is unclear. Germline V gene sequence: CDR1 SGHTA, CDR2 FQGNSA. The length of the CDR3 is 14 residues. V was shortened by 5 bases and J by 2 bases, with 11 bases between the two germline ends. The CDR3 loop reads CASSVPPNTDTQYF. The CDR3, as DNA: TGTGCCAGCAGCGTACCCCCTAACACAGATACGCAGTATTTT.

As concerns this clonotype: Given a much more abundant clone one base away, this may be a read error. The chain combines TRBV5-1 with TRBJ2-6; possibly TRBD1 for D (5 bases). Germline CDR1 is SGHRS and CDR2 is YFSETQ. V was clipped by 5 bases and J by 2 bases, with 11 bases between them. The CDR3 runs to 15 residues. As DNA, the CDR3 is TGCGCCAGCAGGACGGACATGACTGGGGCCAACGTCCTGACTTTC. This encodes CASRTDMTGANVLTF.

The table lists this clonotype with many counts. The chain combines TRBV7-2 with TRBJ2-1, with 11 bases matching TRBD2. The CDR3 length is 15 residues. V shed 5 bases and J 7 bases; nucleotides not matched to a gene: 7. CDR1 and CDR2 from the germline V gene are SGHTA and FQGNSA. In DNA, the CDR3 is TGTGCCAGCAGCCCGACTAGCGGGGTCCGGAATGAGCAGTTCTTC. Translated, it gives CASSPTSGVRNEQFF.

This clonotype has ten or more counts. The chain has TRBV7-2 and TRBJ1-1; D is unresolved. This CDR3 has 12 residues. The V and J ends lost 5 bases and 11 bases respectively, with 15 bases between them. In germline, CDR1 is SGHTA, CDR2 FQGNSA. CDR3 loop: CASSRTIERAFF. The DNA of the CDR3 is TGTGCCAGCAGCCGCACCATCGAGAGGGCTTTCTTT.

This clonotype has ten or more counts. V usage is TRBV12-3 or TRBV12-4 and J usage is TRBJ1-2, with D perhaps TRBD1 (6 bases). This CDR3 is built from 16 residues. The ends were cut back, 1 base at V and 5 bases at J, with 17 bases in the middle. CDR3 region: CASSLGQGISLYGYTF. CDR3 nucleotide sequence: TGTGCCAGCAGTTTAGGGCAGGGGATATCCCTGTATGGCTACACCTTC.

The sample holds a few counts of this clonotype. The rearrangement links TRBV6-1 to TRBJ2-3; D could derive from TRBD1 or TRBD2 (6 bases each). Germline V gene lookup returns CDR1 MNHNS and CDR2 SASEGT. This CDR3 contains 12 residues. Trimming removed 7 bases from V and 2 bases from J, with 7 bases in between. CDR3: CASTGATDTQYF. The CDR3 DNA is TGTGCCAGCACGGGGGCCACAGATACGCAGTATTTT.

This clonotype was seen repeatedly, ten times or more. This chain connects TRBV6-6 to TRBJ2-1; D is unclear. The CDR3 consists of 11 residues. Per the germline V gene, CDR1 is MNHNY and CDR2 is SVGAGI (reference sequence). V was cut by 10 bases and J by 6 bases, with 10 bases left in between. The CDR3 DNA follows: TGTGCCACCGCGCCCAGCAATGAGCAGTTCTTC. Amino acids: CATAPSNEQFF.

The CDR3 sequence: CASSSLDRGNPYNSPLHF. CDR3 coding DNA: TGTGCCAGCAGTTCCCTAGACAGGGGGAACCCCTATAATTCACCCCTCCACTTT. This chain uses TRBV28 with TRBJ1-6; 9 bases agree with TRBD1. The CDR3 totals 18 residues. V lost 4 bases, J lost 2 bases, and 9 bases stayed unmatched. CDR1 and CDR2 (germline): MDHEN, SYDVKM.

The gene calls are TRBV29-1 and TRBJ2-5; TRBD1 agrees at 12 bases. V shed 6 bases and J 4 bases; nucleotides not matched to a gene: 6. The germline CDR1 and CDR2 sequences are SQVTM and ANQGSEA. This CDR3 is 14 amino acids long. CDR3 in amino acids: CSVSGTGGGETQYF. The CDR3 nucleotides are TGCAGCGTCTCCGGGACAGGGGGCGGAGAGACCCAGTACTTC.

The chain's CDR3 is CSARVGGAGAFF. The CDR3, as DNA: TGCAGTGCTAGAGTTGGGGGCGCAGGAGCTTTCTTT. This chain links TRBV20-1 with TRBJ1-1; TRBD1 is a possible D gene (6 bases). The germline gives CDR1 DFQATT, CDR2 SNEGSKA (reference sequence). V lost 1 base to trimming and J lost 10 bases, with 13 bases between them. The CDR3 runs to 12 residues.

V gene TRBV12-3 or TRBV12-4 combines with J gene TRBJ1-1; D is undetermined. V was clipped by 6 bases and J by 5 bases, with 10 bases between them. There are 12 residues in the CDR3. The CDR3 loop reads CASRQYGTEAFF. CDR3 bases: TGTGCCAGCAGACAATACGGTACTGAAGCTTTCTTT.

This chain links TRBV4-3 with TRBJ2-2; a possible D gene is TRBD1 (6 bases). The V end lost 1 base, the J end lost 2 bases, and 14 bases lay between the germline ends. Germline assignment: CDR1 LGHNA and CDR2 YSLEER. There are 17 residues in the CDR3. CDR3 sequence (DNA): TGCGCCAGCAGCCAAGGGGTTGGGACACCTAACACCGGGGAGCTGTTTTTT. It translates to CASSQGVGTPNTGELFF.

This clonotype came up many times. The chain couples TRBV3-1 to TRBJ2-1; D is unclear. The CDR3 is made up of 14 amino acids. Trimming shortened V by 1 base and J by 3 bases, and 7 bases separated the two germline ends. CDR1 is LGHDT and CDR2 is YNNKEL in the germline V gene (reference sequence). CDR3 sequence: CASSQGGSYNEQFF. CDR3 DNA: TGTGCCAGCAGCCAAGGTGGTAGCTACAATGAGCAGTTCTTC.

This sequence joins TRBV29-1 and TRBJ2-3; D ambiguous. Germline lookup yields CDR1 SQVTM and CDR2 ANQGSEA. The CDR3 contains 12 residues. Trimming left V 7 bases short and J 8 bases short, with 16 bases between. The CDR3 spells CSALLGSSTQYF. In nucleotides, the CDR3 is TGCAGCGCCCTATTGGGGTCTAGTACGCAGTATTTT.

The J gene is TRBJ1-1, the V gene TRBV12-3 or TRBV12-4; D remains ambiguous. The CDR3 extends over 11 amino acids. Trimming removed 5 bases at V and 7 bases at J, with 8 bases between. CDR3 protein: CASSKGGEAFF. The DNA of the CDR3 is TGTGCCAGCAGTAAAGGAGGTGAAGCTTTCTTT.

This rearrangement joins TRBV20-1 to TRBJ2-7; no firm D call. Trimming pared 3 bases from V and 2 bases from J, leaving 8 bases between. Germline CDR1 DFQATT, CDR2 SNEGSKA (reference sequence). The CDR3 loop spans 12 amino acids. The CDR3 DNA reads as TGCAGTGCTAGGTCCGGAACCTACGAGCAGTACTTC. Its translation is CSARSGTYEQYF.

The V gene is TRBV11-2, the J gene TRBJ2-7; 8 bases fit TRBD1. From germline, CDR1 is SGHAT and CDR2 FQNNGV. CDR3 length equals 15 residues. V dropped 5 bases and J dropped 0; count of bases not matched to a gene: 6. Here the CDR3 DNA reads TGTGCCAGCAGCCCGGGACAGGCCGACTCCTACGAGCAGTACTTC. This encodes CASSPGQADSYEQYF.

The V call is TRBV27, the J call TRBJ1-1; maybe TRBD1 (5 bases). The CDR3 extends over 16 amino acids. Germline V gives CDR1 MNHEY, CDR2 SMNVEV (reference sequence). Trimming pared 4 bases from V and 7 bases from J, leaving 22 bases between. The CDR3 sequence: CASSSRASVGGVEAFF. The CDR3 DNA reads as TGTGCCAGCAGTTCGCGGGCCTCGGTCGGAGGGGTTGAAGCTTTCTTT.